Sequencing of this TCR beta chain was carried out in a study of identical twins. Study-wide results and caveats: Memory repertoires showed no such pattern, whereas abundant cord blood beta clonotypes carried fewer insertions. Those out-of-frame alpha sequences shared by twins showed an excess of low generation probability. Findings depended on cross-sectional statistics rather than tracking the same donors.

This clonotype was seen a few times. What it binds is not known. TCRdb re-derived calls from the 5' RACE reads in MiXCR, one entry per CDR3 protein. The data show some 600,000 distinct CDR3 sequences, about 7.6% seen once. Germline values: CDR1 SGHDT, CDR2 YYEEEE. The V and J ends lost 0 bases and 7 bases respectively, with 11 bases between them. The CDR3 sequence is 14 residues long. This sample was shared with a second study, whose subject was yellow fever vaccine responses in identical twins. From that paper: Twin vaccine T cell responses reportedly seemed partly convergent, partly personalized.

The chain uses TRBV5-6 and TRBJ1-5; no firm D call. The receptor was derived from a woman under 30 in good health. The sequenced sample consisted of PBMCs. Written as DNA, the CDR3 is TGTGCCAGCAGCTTGGGCCAGATGGCACAGCCCCAGCATTTT. Protein product: CASSLGQMAQPQHF.